Here is one T cell receptor (beta chain) with its context. Its specificity is unknown. The data originate from a study of T-cell memory formation after mild COVID-19. Study-wide context: In these data, TCR clusters were largely donor specific.

General study results and limits: The finding that pre-infection memory included some responding clones suggested that cross-reactive memory joined.

The CDR3 is made up of 18 amino acids. Unmatched junction bases numbered 11, after V lost 0 bases and J lost 3 bases. CDR1 and CDR2 from the germline V gene are LGHDT and YNNKEL (reference sequence). 5'RACE with constant-segment primers yielded barcoded, UMI-tagged TCR alpha and TCR beta cDNA libraries. TCRdb used MiXCR to reprocess the 5' RACE reads, holding one entry per CDR3 protein. Of 200,000 to 250,000 distinct CDR3 sequences in the sample, more than 8% were seen once. What was sequenced was PBMCs or a T cell subset sorted from them (not recorded which). This rearrangement joins TRBV3-1 to TRBJ2-3; TRBD2 aligns across 8 bases. The receptor was isolated from a man younger than 30 who had mild COVID-19 (a few samples of this study predate the infection). Cell type and time point are not known. The chain's CDR3 is CASSQDQTSGHLTDTQYF. Written as DNA, the CDR3 is TGTGCCAGCAGCCAAGATCAAACTAGCGGCCATCTAACAGATACGCAGTATTTT.